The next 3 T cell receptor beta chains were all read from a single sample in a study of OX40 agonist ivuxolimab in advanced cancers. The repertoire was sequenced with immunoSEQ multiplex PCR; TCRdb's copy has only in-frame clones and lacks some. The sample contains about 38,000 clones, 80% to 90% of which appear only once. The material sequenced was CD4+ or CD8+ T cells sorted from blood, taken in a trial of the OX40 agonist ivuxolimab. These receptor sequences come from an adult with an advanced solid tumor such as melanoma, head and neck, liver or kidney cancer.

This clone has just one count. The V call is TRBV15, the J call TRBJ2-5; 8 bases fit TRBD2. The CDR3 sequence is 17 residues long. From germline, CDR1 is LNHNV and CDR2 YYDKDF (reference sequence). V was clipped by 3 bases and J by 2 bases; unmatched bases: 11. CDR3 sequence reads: CATSSWAGGLWQETQYF. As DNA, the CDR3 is TGTGCCACCAGCAGTTGGGCGGGAGGCCTCTGGCAAGAGACCCAGTACTTC.

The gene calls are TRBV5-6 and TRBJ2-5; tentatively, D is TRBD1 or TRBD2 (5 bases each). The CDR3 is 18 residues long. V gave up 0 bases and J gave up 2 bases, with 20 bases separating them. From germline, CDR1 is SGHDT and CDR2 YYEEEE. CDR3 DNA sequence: TGTGCCAGCAGCTTGGGTCCTGGGACGCCGGCCCTTCAAGAGACCCAGTACTTC. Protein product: CASSLGPGTPALQETQYF.

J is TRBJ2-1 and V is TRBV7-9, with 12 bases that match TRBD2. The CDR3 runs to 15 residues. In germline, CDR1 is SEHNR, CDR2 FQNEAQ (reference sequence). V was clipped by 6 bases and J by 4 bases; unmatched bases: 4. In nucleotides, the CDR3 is TGTGCCAGCAGACGAACTAGCGGGGGGTACAATGAGCAGTTCTTC. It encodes CASRRTSGGYNEQFF.